The clone carrying this TCR beta chain was seen repeatedly, ten times or more. Its antigen remains unidentified. This sample is drawn from a study of regulatory T cells in long-lasting Graves disease. Relying on iRepertoire HTBI primers and Arm-PCR of CDR3 regions, the team built TCR beta libraries. TCRdb ran MiXCR on the multiplex PCR reads and lists one entry per CDR3 protein. The data hold 400,000 to 500,000 distinct CDR3 sequences, with 14% observed a single time. Time point reported: newly diagnosed GD, antithyroid drugs for less than 3 months. Scientists built the TCR library using RNA that was extracted from PBMCs. As a group, patients came from one endocrinology department in Xi'an, China. Germline CDR1 MDHEN, CDR2 SYDVKM. V dropped 3 bases and J dropped 4 bases, with 6 bases sitting between them. This CDR3 is built from 12 residues. Study results and limitations: Because few samples were included, accuracy may have been lower.

The data were also submitted as part of a second study, on T cells in Graves' hyperthyroidism and ophthalmopathy.

The chain couples TRBV28 to TRBJ1-2; D not certain. The specimen was peripheral blood mononuclear cells (PBMCs), collected at new diagnosis, from a patient treated with antithyroid drugs. This clonotype was sampled from a woman between 50 and 59 years old with Graves disease. CDR3 nucleotides: TGTGCCAGCAGTTTTAAGGCCTATGGCTACACCTTC. This codes for CASSFKAYGYTF.